The 16 T cell receptor beta chains reported below all come from one sample, sequenced in a study of long-term antiretroviral therapy in people with HIV. This was the immunoSEQ v3.0 assay at survey level. The protocol was immunoSEQ multiplex PCR, while the TCRdb copy is restricted to in-frame clones and leaves out a portion. The sample shows 20,000 or so clones, approximately 82% of them seen only once. Sequencing used unsorted PBMCs, obtained 0.5 years before starting antiretroviral therapy. These receptors all stem from a woman between 45 and 65 years old with HIV.

The J gene is TRBJ2-7, the V gene TRBV13; D possibly corresponds to TRBD1 (6 bases). The V end was cut by 5 bases, the J end by 6 bases, with 14 bases between. Germline CDR1 is PRHDT and CDR2 is FYEKMQ (reference sequence). The CDR3 loop spans 13 amino acids. For the CDR3, the DNA is TGTGCCAGCAGCCGCCCCCAGGGGCGCGAGCAGTACTTC. Amino acid sequence: CASSRPQGREQYF.

The chain is built from TRBV7-9 and TRBJ2-4; no reliable D call. This CDR3 contains 14 residues. Germline CDR1 reads SEHNR; CDR2 reads FQNEAQ (reference sequence). Trimming pared 1 base from V and 2 bases from J, leaving 6 bases between. CDR3 DNA sequence: TGTGCCAGCAGCTTAGGGTGGACCAAAAACATTCAGTACTTC. Its protein product is CASSLGWTKNIQYF.

This clone appeared once. The rearrangement links TRBV6-5 to TRBJ1-2; TRBD1 aligns across 7 bases. The germline V gene has CDR1 MNHEY and CDR2 SVGAGI. Trimming at V came to 6 bases and at J to 8 bases, leaving 9 bases not matched to a gene. The CDR3 is 13 amino acids. DNA of the CDR3: TGTGCCAGCAGCACCGACAGGGCCTTGGGCTACACCTTC. Translated: CASSTDRALGYTF.

The V call is TRBV10-3, the J call TRBJ1-4; tentatively, D is TRBD1 (5 bases). With 5 bases removed from V and 4 bases from J, the gap between germline ends came to 11 bases. CDR1 is ENHRY and CDR2 is SYGVKD in the germline V gene. The CDR3 is 14 residues long. The CDR3 region has the DNA TGTGCCATCAGTATGACAGAAAATAATGAAAAACTGTTTTTT. Its protein product is CAISMTENNEKLFF.

The rearrangement uses TRBV9 and TRBJ1-3; D is undetermined. The CDR3 covers 15 residues. The ends were cut back, 0 bases at V and 1 base at J, with 8 bases in the middle. Germline CDR1 reads SGDLS; CDR2 reads YYNGEE. This CDR3 reads CASSVAWGSGNTIYF. The CDR3 DNA follows: TGTGCCAGCAGCGTAGCTTGGGGTTCTGGAAACACCATATATTTT.

With regard to this clone: Other DNA sequences from this sample encode an identical CDR3 as well. The chain links TRBV27 to TRBJ1-6; TRBD1 aligns across 7 bases. The germline CDR1 and CDR2 sequences are MNHEY and SMNVEV (reference sequence). The CDR3 consists of 16 residues. The ends lost 3 bases at V and 7 bases at J; junction bases unmatched: 9. The CDR3 reads CASSFSTGWSNSPLHF. The CDR3, as DNA: TGTGCCAGCAGTTTTTCGACAGGGTGGTCGAATTCACCCCTCCACTTT.

V and J are TRBV29-1 and TRBJ1-1; tentatively, D is TRBD1 (6 bases). V was clipped by 7 bases and J by 10 bases, with 16 bases between them. Germline V gene lookup returns CDR1 SQVTM and CDR2 ANQGSEA. This CDR3 has 11 amino acids. The CDR3 nucleotides read TGCAGCGCCTTTGGGGGGCTTGGAGCTTTCTTT. This translates into CSAFGGLGAFF.

V and J are TRBV7-9 and TRBJ2-5, with unresolved D. The germline CDR1 and CDR2 sequences are SEHNR and FQNEAQ (reference sequence). V gave up 1 base and J gave up 4 bases, with 16 bases separating them. The CDR3 totals 16 residues. CDR3 nucleotides: TGTGCCAGCAGCTTAGGGTCGGTAGGGCTCGGAGAGACCCAGTACTTC. Translation gives CASSLGSVGLGETQYF.

J is TRBJ2-5 and V is TRBV11-1; 9 nucleotides line up with TRBD2. CDR1 is SGHAT and CDR2 is FQDESV in the germline V gene (reference sequence). This CDR3 region has 17 residues. V was clipped by 0 bases and J by 1 base; unmatched bases: 6. CDR3 region: CASSLARASGVQETQYF. The CDR3 DNA reads TGTGCCAGCAGCTTAGCGCGGGCTAGCGGGGTCCAAGAGACCCAGTACTTC.

Only a few counts were recorded for this clone. This chain links TRBV4-1 with TRBJ1-5; D is ambiguous. V was clipped by 0 bases and J by 3 bases, with 12 bases between them. This CDR3 is 16 amino acids long. CDR1 and CDR2 (germline): MGHRA, YSYEKL. The CDR3 coding sequence is TGCGCCAGCAGCCAAGAAGATGGGCAGTCCAATCAGCCCCAGCATTTT. Amino acids: CASSQEDGQSNQPQHF.

V usage is TRBV15 and J usage is TRBJ1-5, with a weak D call TRBD1 (6 bases). Trimming removed 0 bases from V and 0 bases from J, with 15 bases in between. The CDR3 is made up of 18 amino acids. Germline V gene lookup returns CDR1 LNHNV and CDR2 YYDKDF (reference sequence). The CDR3 protein is CATSRDPAGANSNQPQHF. In DNA, the CDR3 is TGTGCCACCAGCAGAGATCCCGCAGGGGCCAATAGCAATCAGCCCCAGCATTTT. Using reference TRBV15 and TRBJ1-5 for the parts outside the CDR3, the full variable domain is DAMVIQNPRYQVTQFGKPVTLSCSQTLNHNVMYWYQQKSSQAPKLLFHYYDKDFNNEADTPDNFQSRRPNTSFCFLDIRSPGLGDTAMYLCATSRDPAGANSNQPQHFGDGTRLSIL.

The rearrangement links TRBV30 to TRBJ2-7; TRBD2 is a possible D gene (5 bases). V was clipped by 4 bases and J by 5 bases, with 27 bases between them. The V gene's germline CDR1 is GTSNPN and CDR2 SVGIG (reference sequence). The CDR3 spans 17 residues. This chain's CDR3 is CAWTTRRASGKGHEQYV. CDR3 DNA sequence: TGTGCCTGGACCACAAGACGAGCCTCCGGGAAGGGCCACGAGCAGTACGTC.

Here the CDR3 DNA reads TGCGCCAGCAATCACCTTTCGAACACCGGGGAGCTGTTTTTT. Translating it yields CASNHLSNTGELFF. V gene TRBV5-1 combines with J gene TRBJ2-2, with no clear D. This CDR3 contains 14 residues. The V gene lost 6 bases and the J gene lost 0 bases, with 9 bases spanning the gap. The V gene's germline CDR1 is SGHRS and CDR2 YFSETQ.

The chain carries TRBV6-1 and TRBJ2-3, with D possibly TRBD1 on 6 matching bases. The CDR3 extends over 15 amino acids. Germline CDR1 MNHNS, CDR2 SASEGT. V dropped 1 base and J dropped 0 bases, with 8 bases sitting between them. Here the CDR3 reads CASSEGTASTDTQYF. The CDR3 bases are TGTGCCAGCAGTGAAGGGACAGCTAGCACAGATACGCAGTATTTT.

This chain links TRBV13 with TRBJ2-1; D may be TRBD2 (5 bases). V was cut by 8 bases and J by 7 bases, with 9 bases left in between. Germline CDR1 PRHDT, CDR2 FYEKMQ (reference sequence). This CDR3 spans 11 amino acids. CDR3 bases: TGTGCCAGCGCTGAGGGTAATGAGCAGTTCTTC. The encoded protein is CASAEGNEQFF.

V is TRBV6-6 and J is TRBJ1-2; the match to TRBD1 covers 8 bases. This CDR3 region has 14 residues. Germline V gives CDR1 MNHNY, CDR2 SVGAGI (reference sequence). Trimming removed 5 bases from V and 0 bases from J; junction bases left unmatched: 2. The CDR3 region has the DNA TGTGCCAGCAGTGGACAGGGCCCTAACTATGGCTACACCTTC. It specifies CASSGQGPNYGYTF.